In its sample, the clone carrying this T cell receptor beta chain was seen once. Its antigen is still unknown. This sample is part of a study of shared clonotypes between healthy human individuals. Findings of the study overall: Blood was the sole source, and tissue repertoires probably differ.

Donors included only healthy HIV-negative adults lacking recent acute infections or vaccinations. The ends were cut back, 3 bases at V and 0 bases at J, with 9 bases in the middle. CDR1 is LNHDA and CDR2 is SQIVND in the germline V gene (reference sequence). CDR3 length: 15 residues. Sequencing was performed with immunoSEQ multiplex PCR; in TCRdb, only in-frame clones are kept and a portion is missing. The data show a few million clones, more than 80% seen once. The sequence was collected from a man aged 18-30 years in good health. Some clones in this sample may be carry-over from other donors' samples. What was sequenced was naive CD4+ T cells from PBMCs. Subset in this sample: CD45RA+ positively selected. The chain combines TRBV19 with TRBJ2-1; D unclear. CDR3 in DNA: TGTGCCAGTAGTATTGGGAAGAGCTCCTACAATGAGCAGTTCTTC. This sequence encodes CASSIGKSSYNEQFF.